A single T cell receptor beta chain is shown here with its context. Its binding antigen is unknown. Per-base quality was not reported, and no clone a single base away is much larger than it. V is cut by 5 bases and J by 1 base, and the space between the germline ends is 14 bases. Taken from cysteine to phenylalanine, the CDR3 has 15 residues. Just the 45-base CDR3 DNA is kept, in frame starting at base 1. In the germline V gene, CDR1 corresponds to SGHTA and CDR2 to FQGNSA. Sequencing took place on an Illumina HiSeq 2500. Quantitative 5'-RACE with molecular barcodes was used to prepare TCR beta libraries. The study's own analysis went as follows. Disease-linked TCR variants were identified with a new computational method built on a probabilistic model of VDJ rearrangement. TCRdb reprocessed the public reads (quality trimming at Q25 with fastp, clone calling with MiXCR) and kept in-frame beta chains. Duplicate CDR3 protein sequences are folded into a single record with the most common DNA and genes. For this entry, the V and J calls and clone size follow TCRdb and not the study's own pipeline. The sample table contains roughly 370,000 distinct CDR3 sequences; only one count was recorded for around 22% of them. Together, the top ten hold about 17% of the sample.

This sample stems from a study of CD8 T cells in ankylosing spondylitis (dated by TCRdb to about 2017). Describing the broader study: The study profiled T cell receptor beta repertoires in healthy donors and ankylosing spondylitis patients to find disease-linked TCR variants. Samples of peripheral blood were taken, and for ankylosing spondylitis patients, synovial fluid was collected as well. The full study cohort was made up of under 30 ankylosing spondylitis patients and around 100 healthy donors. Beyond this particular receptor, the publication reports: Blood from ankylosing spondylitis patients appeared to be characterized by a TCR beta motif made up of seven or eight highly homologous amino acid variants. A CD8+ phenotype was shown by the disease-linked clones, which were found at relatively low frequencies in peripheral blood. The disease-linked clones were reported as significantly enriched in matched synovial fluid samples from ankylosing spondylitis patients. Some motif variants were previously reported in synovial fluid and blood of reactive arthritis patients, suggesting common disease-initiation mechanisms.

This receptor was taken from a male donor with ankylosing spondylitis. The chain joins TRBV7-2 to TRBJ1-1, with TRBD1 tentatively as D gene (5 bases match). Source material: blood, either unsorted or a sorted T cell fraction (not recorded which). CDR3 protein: CASSHPGTENTEAFF. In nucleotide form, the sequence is TGTGCCAGCAGCCACCCAGGGACGGAGAACACTGAAGCTTTCTTT.